The clone carrying this T cell receptor beta chain was observed at least ten times. The data were obtained in a study of regulatory T cells in long-lasting Graves disease. Time point here: persistent/refractory GD, antithyroid drugs over 5 years with positive TRAb. PBMCs provided the RNA from which the TCR library was made. The TCR beta library used iRepertoire HTBI primers with Arm-PCR amplification of CDR3. MiXCR, applied by TCRdb to the multiplex PCR reads, yields one record per CDR3 protein. This table has some 300,000 distinct CDR3 sequences, approximately 20% appearing once. Between the trimmed V and J ends, which lost 4 bases and 6 bases, there was a span of 10 bases. The germline V gene encodes CDR1 MDHEN and CDR2 SYDVKM. The CDR3 is made up of 12 amino acids.

This material consisted of peripheral blood mononuclear cells (PBMCs), taken when the disease was refractory, from a patient treated with antithyroid drugs. This chain links TRBV28 with TRBJ2-7; possibly TRBD2 for D (6 bases). This clonotype originated in a female donor with Graves disease. CDR3 loop: CASSSGLFEQYF. DNA of the CDR3: TGTGCCAGCAGTTCCGGACTATTCGAGCAGTACTTC.